This passage covers 25 T cell receptor beta chains from one sample sequenced in a study of cytomegalovirus exposure and HLA in healthy donors. 13 Jbeta primers and 60 Vbeta primers were used for the PCR. Method: immunoSEQ multiplex PCR; TCRdb's copy keeps in-frame clones and lacks some. The sample includes under 150,000 clones, over 70% of them seen just once. Specimen: PBMCs. Receptors were obtained from a woman aged 40 to 49 in good health and CMV-seronegative.

The chain uses TRBV7-6 and TRBJ2-2; the match to TRBD1 covers 7 bases. The trim removed 4 bases at V and 4 bases at J, leaving 3 bases unmatched. Germline loops: CDR1 SGHVS, CDR2 FNYEAQ. The CDR3 length is 14 residues. The CDR3 here is CASSSRQGTGELFF. In nucleotides, the CDR3 is TGTGCCAGCAGCTCCCGACAGGGCACCGGGGAGCTGTTTTTT.

This chain joins TRBV5-1 and TRBJ1-2; D unresolved. The germline gives CDR1 SGHRS, CDR2 YFSETQ. V was trimmed by 1 base and J by 4 bases, leaving 17 bases between them. There are 16 residues in the CDR3. CDR3 coding DNA: TGCGCCAGCAGCTTGTACGAGAGAGGCAAACTCTATGGCTACACCTTC. It codes for CASSLYERGKLYGYTF. Complete variable domain (other parts from reference TRBV5-1 and TRBJ1-2): KAGVTQTPRYLIKTRGQQVTLSCSPISGHRSVSWYQQTPGQGLQFLFEYFSETQRNKGNFPGRFSGRQFSNSRSEMNVSTLELGDSALYLCASSLYERGKLYGYTFGSGTRLTVV.

The chain links TRBV19 to TRBJ1-5, with D tentatively TRBD1 (5 bases). Germline V gene data show CDR1 as LNHDA and CDR2 as SQIVND (reference sequence). V was shortened by 6 bases and J by 8 bases, with 14 bases between the two germline ends. CDR3 length: 13 amino acids. The chain's CDR3 is CASSGDGGKPQHF. The DNA of the CDR3 is TGTGCCAGTAGCGGGGACGGGGGGAAGCCCCAGCATTTT.

This chain connects TRBV7-9 to TRBJ2-5; 8 positions agree with TRBD2. CDR3 length: 16 amino acids. Per the germline V gene, CDR1 is SEHNR and CDR2 is FQNEAQ (reference sequence). Germline trimming cut 2 bases from V and 5 bases from J; bases unmatched to any gene: 10. The CDR3: CASSLLPAGVGETQYF. CDR3 nucleotide sequence: TGTGCCAGCAGCTTACTCCCAGCGGGGGTAGGGGAGACCCAGTACTTC.

This clone was detected only a few times. The chain couples TRBV11-3 to TRBJ2-1; tentative D call: TRBD2 (5 bases). Germline assignment: CDR1 SGHNT and CDR2 YENEEA. This CDR3 has 13 amino acids. Trimming removed 3 bases at V and 9 bases at J, with 12 bases between. The CDR3 spells CASSLNEGSEQFF. DNA for the CDR3: TGTGCCAGCAGCTTGAACGAGGGAAGTGAGCAGTTCTTC.

This clone has only one observation. At one end the junction does not follow the germline gene, possibly because of a read error. This chain joins TRBV7-9 and TRBJ2-6; tentatively, D is TRBD1 (6 bases). The CDR3 contains 18 residues. Germline-derived CDR1 and CDR2 are SEHNR and FQNEAQ (reference sequence). The CDR3 sequence is CSSSSTVGKGAGANVLTF. CDR3 in DNA: TGTTCCAGCAGCTCCACTGTGGGTAAGGGGGCTGGGGCCAACGTCCTGACTTTC.

The CDR3 DNA is TGTGCCAGCTCACCACCGGACAGGGGGCGAGGGACAGATACGCAGTATTTT. Translating it yields CASSPPDRGRGTDTQYF. V usage is TRBV18 and J usage is TRBJ2-3; 11 nucleotides align to TRBD1. The CDR3 has 17 amino acids. Germline loops: CDR1 KGHSH, CDR2 LQKENI. V dropped 0 bases and J dropped 3; count of bases not matched to a gene: 5.

This clone has more than one count but fewer than ten. The chain is built from TRBV5-1 and TRBJ1-1, with D maybe TRBD1 (6 bases). This CDR3 has 14 residues. The germline V and J ends were trimmed by 4 bases and 4 bases, with 14 bases remaining between them. The germline V gene encodes CDR1 SGHRS and CDR2 YFSETQ. The CDR3: CASSIGGAGTEAFF. In DNA, the CDR3 is TGCGCCAGCAGCATTGGGGGGGCAGGCACTGAAGCTTTCTTT.

The chain combines TRBV27 with TRBJ1-2, with 8 bases lining up with TRBD1. CDR1 is MNHEY, CDR2 SMNVEV, per germline (reference sequence). Trimming at V came to 5 bases and at J to 4 bases, leaving 9 bases not matched to a gene. The CDR3 is 15 amino acids. The CDR3 loop is CASSISGGAGYGYTF. CDR3 nucleotide sequence: TGTGCCAGCAGTATTTCAGGGGGCGCAGGCTATGGCTACACCTTC.

The rearrangement joins TRBV5-1 to TRBJ2-7; D unclear. The germline V and J ends were trimmed by 2 bases and 0 bases, with 9 bases remaining between them. Germline CDR1 reads SGHRS; CDR2 reads YFSETQ. CDR3 length: 14 residues. CDR3 sequence reads: CASSFVSGSYEQYF. CDR3 sequence (DNA): TGCGCCAGCAGCTTTGTCTCGGGCTCCTACGAGCAGTACTTC.

The gene calls are TRBV19 and TRBJ1-5; 12 nucleotides match TRBD1. Trimming at V came to 3 bases and at J to 2 bases, leaving 14 bases not matched to a gene. Germline V gives CDR1 LNHDA, CDR2 SQIVND (reference sequence). This CDR3 comprises 20 residues. CDR3 loop: CASSILPGQGAMTGNQPQHF. The CDR3 nucleotides read TGTGCCAGTAGTATTCTTCCGGGACAGGGGGCAATGACGGGCAATCAGCCCCAGCATTTT.

The V call is TRBV7-6, the J call TRBJ1-3; the D is unclear. CDR1 SGHVS and CDR2 FNYEAQ come from the germline V gene. V lost 1 base and J lost 0, with 13 bases in between. The CDR3 totals 17 residues. The CDR3 loop reads CASSLVERRSSGNTIYF. DNA of the CDR3: TGTGCCAGCAGCTTAGTGGAGCGCCGCTCCTCTGGAAACACCATATATTTT.

The chain carries TRBV7-9 and TRBJ1-1; 7 positions agree with TRBD1. V dropped 0 bases and J dropped 1; count of bases not matched to a gene: 5. The CDR3 loop spans 16 amino acids. CDR1 is SEHNR, CDR2 FQNEAQ, per germline (reference sequence). Here the CDR3 DNA reads TGTGCCAGCAGCTTAGCCCTGGGACAGAAGAACACTGAAGCTTTCTTT. It encodes CASSLALGQKNTEAFF.

The chain combines TRBV6-5 with TRBJ1-6, with D possibly TRBD1 on 6 matching bases. The CDR3 has 14 residues. V dropped 6 bases and J dropped 8 bases, with 14 bases sitting between them. CDR1 is MNHEY, CDR2 SVGAGI, per germline. The CDR3 DNA reads as TGTGCCAGCAGCTACGGGGGGGCTTATTCACCCCTCCACTTT. This sequence encodes CASSYGGAYSPLHF.

The sample holds a few counts of this clone. One end of the junction fails to match germline, which may point to a read error. This rearrangement joins TRBV5-1 to TRBJ1-2; D possibly corresponds to TRBD1 (5 bases). The CDR3 totals 13 residues. In germline, CDR1 is SGHRS, CDR2 YFSETQ. The CDR3 coding sequence is TGCGCCAGCAGCTCCCCCGGGGACTGGGCCAGGGCCTTC. Its translation is CASSSPGDWARAF.

The chain joins TRBV27 to TRBJ1-1; 8 bases line up with TRBD1. The CDR3 spans 14 residues. V was pared by 10 bases and J by 1 base, with 8 bases of the junction left unmatched. Germline V lookup: CDR1 MNHEY, CDR2 SMNVEV (reference sequence). The CDR3 spells CATHDRGTNTEAFF. The DNA of the CDR3 is TGTGCCACCCACGACAGGGGCACGAACACTGAAGCTTTCTTT.

The chain's CDR3 is CASSPPATQYEQYF. Written as DNA, the CDR3 is TGTGCCAGCTCACCACCTGCGACACAATACGAGCAGTACTTC. V is TRBV18 and J is TRBJ2-7; D is undetermined. Germline loops: CDR1 KGHSH, CDR2 LQKENI. V was shortened by 0 bases and J by 4 bases, with 10 bases between the two germline ends. The CDR3 loop spans 14 amino acids.

This chain uses TRBV7-8 with TRBJ1-1, with D uncertain. Trimming pared 6 bases from V and 1 base from J, leaving 9 bases between. The length of the CDR3 is 13 residues. Germline loops: CDR1 SGHVS, CDR2 FQNEAQ. Here the CDR3 reads CASRAEGNTEAFF. The CDR3 nucleotides are TGTGCCAGCAGGGCTGAGGGGAACACTGAAGCTTTCTTT.

This clone was detected only a few times. The chain recombines TRBV5-6 with TRBJ1-4; D remains ambiguous. This CDR3 is built from 13 residues. Trimming cost V 0 bases and J 4 bases, with 4 bases left between them. Germline assignment: CDR1 SGHDT and CDR2 YYEEEE. In nucleotides, the CDR3 is TGTGCCAGCAGCTTGGCGGTTAATGAAAAACTGTTTTTT. Its translation is CASSLAVNEKLFF.

To note about this clone: The sample carries other DNA sequences with the same CDR3. The CDR3 bases are TGTGCCAGCAGTTCTAGCACAGATACGCAGTATTTT. Translating it yields CASSSSTDTQYF. The chain carries TRBV7-9 and TRBJ2-3; D unresolved. The germline V and J ends were trimmed by 6 bases and 0 bases, with 4 bases remaining between them. The length of the CDR3 is 12 residues. CDR1 and CDR2 from the germline V gene are SEHNR and FQNEAQ (reference sequence). Variable domain in full (rest from reference TRBV7-9 and TRBJ2-3): DTGVSQNPRHKITKRGQNVTFRCDPISEHNRLYWYRQTLGQGPEFLTYFQNEAQLEKSRLLSDRFSAERPKGSFSTLEIQRTEQGDSAMYLCASSSSTDTQYFGPGTRLTVL.

V is TRBV28 and J is TRBJ2-5, with a possible D match to TRBD2 (5 bases). This CDR3 spans 14 amino acids. The V and J ends lost 3 bases and 5 bases respectively, with 13 bases between them. Germline V lookup: CDR1 MDHEN, CDR2 SYDVKM. The CDR3 DNA reads TGTGCCAGCAGTTTTCGGCCGGGGTGGGAGACCCAGTACTTC. Translating it yields CASSFRPGWETQYF.

A word on this clone: The junction does not match germline at one end; this may be a read error. The chain recombines TRBV18 with TRBJ1-3, with D possibly being TRBD1 (6 bases). CDR1 is KGHSH and CDR2 is LQKENI in the germline V gene. The CDR3 covers 15 residues. CDR3 in DNA: TGTGCCAGCTCATCTACAGGGTCCTCTGGAAGCACCATATATTTT. This sequence encodes CASSSTGSSGSTIYF.

This chain connects TRBV18 to TRBJ1-1; D perhaps matches TRBD1 (6 bases). Per the germline V gene, CDR1 is KGHSH and CDR2 is LQKENI. V dropped 3 bases and J dropped 1 base, with 15 bases sitting between them. The CDR3 loop spans 16 amino acids. The CDR3, as DNA: TGTGCCAGCTCACCCCGCCCGGGACAAGAGAACACTGAAGCTTTCTTT. Translating it yields CASSPRPGQENTEAFF. Full variable domain (rest looked up from reference TRBV18 and TRBJ1-1): NAGVMQNPRHLVRRRGQEARLRCSPMKGHSHVYWYRQLPEEGLKFMVYLQKENIIDESGMPKERFSAEFPKEGPSILRIQQVVRGDSAAYFCASSPRPGQENTEAFFGQGTRLTVV.

In the case of this clone: At one of its ends the junction is not consistent with the germline gene, which may arise from a read error. CDR3 sequence: CASSKAPGDGNQPQHF. In nucleotides, the CDR3 is TGTGCCAGCAGTAAAGCCCCAGGGGATGGCAATCAGCCCCAGCATTTT. V gene TRBV6-1 combines with J gene TRBJ1-5, with a weak D call TRBD1 (6 bases). The V gene's germline CDR1 is MNHNS and CDR2 SASEGT. The CDR3 covers 16 residues.

The rearrangement links TRBV28 to TRBJ1-6; no definite D call. Deletions cut 3 bases from V and 4 bases from J, with 13 bases between. This CDR3 is built from 16 residues. CDR1 and CDR2 from the germline V gene are MDHEN and SYDVKM. CDR3: CASSLGSSPYNSPLHF. The CDR3 DNA follows: TGTGCCAGCAGTTTGGGGAGTTCCCCTTATAATTCACCCCTCCACTTT.